This T cell receptor (beta chain) emerged from a study of beta chain features in type 1 diabetes. Study in general: Patients shared similar age, gender and cell yields with healthy donors.

Ten or more counts support this clone. What it binds is unknown. Expressed TCRB transcripts got sequenced, as all isolated RNA was reverse transcribed. The assay was immunoSEQ multiplex PCR, and TCRdb's table has in-frame clones only and misses some. The repertoire holds around 110,000 clones, with around 15% as singletons. Regarding the study as a whole: Across all four CD4+ subsets, people with type 1 diabetes showed modestly shorter TCRB CDR3s.

Between the trimmed V and J ends, which lost 5 bases and 3 bases, there was a span of 14 bases. Germline CDR1 and CDR2: SGHNT and YENEEA. This CDR3 comprises 14 residues. V and J are TRBV11-3 and TRBJ2-7; tentatively, D is TRBD2 (5 bases). This TCR was sampled from a young man with type 1 diabetes. Sequences were obtained from central memory CD4+ T cells from blood. CDR3 nucleotide sequence: TGTGCCAGCAGCCCATACCGGGATATCTACGAGCAGTACTTC. This gives the protein CASSPYRDIYEQYF.